Each of the 32 T cell receptor beta chains below was sequenced from the same sample in a study of read filtering for tumor transcriptome and immune sequencing. Molecular barcoded adaptors covering alpha/delta and beta/gamma chains were used on about 390 ng RNA. TCRdb re-called the reads through MiXCR, storing one row per CDR3 protein. The table shows about 46,000 distinct CDR3 sequences, with 15% to 20% occurring only once. Sequencing was performed on a population of CD138-negative cells sorted from bone marrow. The receptors were sampled from a donor aged 40 or over with multiple myeloma.

There are many counts of this clonotype. This chain uses TRBV29-1 with TRBJ2-6; tentatively, D is TRBD1 (6 bases). Germline CDR1 and CDR2: SQVTM and ANQGSEA. Deletions cut 5 bases from V and 1 base from J, with 12 bases between. CDR3 length: 15 residues. CDR3: CSVSQGNSGANVLTF. The CDR3 nucleotides are TGCAGCGTTTCACAGGGTAATTCTGGGGCCAACGTCCTGACTTTC.

The chain has TRBV28 and TRBJ2-4; D is perhaps TRBD2 (6 bases). This CDR3 is built from 15 residues. Germline V CDR1 and CDR2: MDHEN, SYDVKM. V was trimmed by 6 bases and J by 3 bases, leaving 15 bases between them. For the CDR3, the DNA is TGTGCCAGCAGCCAAAATGCGGACTACAAAAACATTCAGTACTTC. Protein: CASSQNADYKNIQYF.

This clonotype was counted many times. V usage is TRBV5-1 and J usage is TRBJ2-3; TRBD1 agrees at 9 bases. V was clipped by 4 bases and J by 4 bases; unmatched bases: 7. The CDR3 spans 15 residues. Per germline, CDR1 SGHRS and CDR2 YFSETQ. The CDR3, as DNA: TGCGCCAGCAGCCTAGGGACAGGGTCTTCAGATACGCAGTATTTT. Protein sequence: CASSLGTGSSDTQYF.

This clonotype was picked up a small number of times. V and J are TRBV30 and TRBJ1-5; perhaps TRBD1 as D (5 bases). In germline, CDR1 is GTSNPN, CDR2 SVGIG (reference sequence). This CDR3 comprises 13 residues. The V end was cut by 0 bases, the J end by 7 bases, with 10 bases between. The CDR3 spells CAWSVSGGQPQHF. CDR3 sequence (DNA): TGTGCCTGGAGTGTATCCGGGGGACAGCCCCAGCATTTT.

This clonotype came up many times. This chain uses TRBV19 with TRBJ1-5; unclear D gene. Germline V lookup: CDR1 LNHDA, CDR2 SQIVND (reference sequence). V dropped 5 bases and J dropped 5 bases, with 16 bases sitting between them. CDR3 length: 15 residues. The CDR3 bases are TGTGCCAGTAGTTTGGATCGAGGGATCGATCAGCCCCAGCATTTT. Its protein product is CASSLDRGIDQPQHF. Full variable domain (rest looked up from reference TRBV19 and TRBJ1-5): DGGITQSPKYLFRKEGQNVTLSCEQNLNHDAMYWYRQDPGQGLRLIYYSQIVNDFQKGDIAEGYSVSREKKESFPLTVTSAQKNPTAFYLCASSLDRGIDQPQHFGDGTRLSIL.

This clonotype appeared many times. V is TRBV7-9 and J is TRBJ2-7, with D hard to call. CDR3 length: 16 residues. V lost 7 bases and J 3 bases, leaving 22 bases between the germline ends. Germline V gene sequence: CDR1 SEHNR, CDR2 FQNEAQ (reference sequence). The CDR3 protein is CASTSSLISSYYEQYF. The CDR3 DNA follows: TGTGCCAGCACCTCCAGCTTGATCAGCTCCTACTACGAGCAGTACTTC.

This clonotype was seen at least ten times. The chain links TRBV6-6 to TRBJ1-2, with unresolved D. With 2 bases removed from V and 8 bases from J, the gap between germline ends came to 6 bases. This CDR3 comprises 11 residues. Germline lookup yields CDR1 MNHNY and CDR2 SVGAGI (reference sequence). The CDR3 is CASSYPPGYTF. The CDR3 DNA sequence: TGTGCCAGCAGTTACCCGCCAGGCTACACCTTC.

Worth noting for this clonotype: Since a much larger clone is just one base distant, this may be a read error. This sequence joins TRBV27 and TRBJ1-6, with 10 bases lining up with TRBD1. Germline CDR1 reads MNHEY; CDR2 reads SMNVEV (reference sequence). The V gene end was trimmed by 6 bases and the J gene end by 9 bases; junction bases not matched to a gene: 8. This CDR3 comprises 15 residues. As DNA, the CDR3 is TGTGCCAGCAGGGGGGACAGGGGATTGAGTTCACCCCTCCACTTT. It specifies CASRGDRGLSSPLHF.

This clonotype turned up a few times. The rearrangement joins TRBV20-1 to TRBJ2-3; the match to TRBD2 covers 13 bases. The CDR3 sequence is 15 residues long. The trim removed 3 bases at V and 3 bases at J, leaving 3 bases unmatched. Germline V gene sequence: CDR1 DFQATT, CDR2 SNEGSKA (reference sequence). In nucleotides, the CDR3 is TGCAGTGCTAGGAGGACTAGCGGGAGAACAGATACGCAGTATTTT. Translating gives CSARRTSGRTDTQYF.

The chain carries TRBV6-5 and TRBJ2-3; 7 bases map to TRBD2. The V segment lost 6 bases and the J segment 4 bases; nucleotides outside the gene matches: 13. CDR1 is MNHEY, CDR2 SVGAGI, per germline. There are 16 residues in the CDR3. CDR3 nucleotide sequence: TGTGCCAGCAGGAGCCTTGGCGGGAGTAGGGCAGATACGCAGTATTTT. It codes for CASRSLGGSRADTQYF.

This clonotype was seen ten or more times. The rearrangement joins TRBV20-1 to TRBJ2-3; 14 bases match TRBD2. V gave up 3 bases and J gave up 5 bases; unmatched junction bases: 7. Germline CDR1 reads DFQATT; CDR2 reads SNEGSKA (reference sequence). This CDR3 contains 16 residues. The CDR3 nucleotides read TGCAGTGCTAGCAGCGGGACTAGCGGGAGTGGAGATACGCAGTATTTT. Translating it yields CSASSGTSGSGDTQYF.

Many counts were recorded for this clonotype. CDR3 nucleotide sequence: TGTGCCACCAGTGACTCGGGACAGGGGGCTTTTCATGAGCAGTTCTTC. Encoded protein: CATSDSGQGAFHEQFF. The chain recombines TRBV24-1 with TRBJ2-1, with 12 bases that match TRBD1. The V gene end was trimmed by 4 bases and the J gene end by 8 bases; junction bases not matched to a gene: 8. This CDR3 is 16 amino acids long. From germline, CDR1 is KGHDR and CDR2 SFDVKD.

The sample holds many counts of this clonotype. The chain links TRBV29-1 to TRBJ2-1; D unclear. Looked up from germline, CDR1 is SQVTM and CDR2 is ANQGSEA. The V end lost 0 bases, the J end lost 9 bases, and 9 bases lay between the germline ends. The CDR3 has 12 amino acids. The CDR3 nucleotides are TGCAGCGTTGAAGAAGATGGCGGTGAGCAGTTCTTC. Its protein product is CSVEEDGGEQFF.

This clonotype was picked up many times. This chain uses TRBV7-9 with TRBJ2-2, with TRBD2 matching over 11 bases. Per the germline V gene, CDR1 is SEHNR and CDR2 is FQNEAQ (reference sequence). V lost 7 bases and J lost 4; bases outside the gene matches: 8. The CDR3 totals 16 residues. In nucleotides, the CDR3 is TGTGCCAGCACCAGGGGACTAGCGGTACCCACCGGGGAGCTGTTTTTT. Amino acids: CASTRGLAVPTGELFF.

There are many counts of this clonotype. The chain is built from TRBV6-1 and TRBJ2-5, with D perhaps matching TRBD2 (6 bases). Germline values: CDR1 MNHNS, CDR2 SASEGT. V shed 7 bases and J shed 5 bases, with 20 bases lying between them. The CDR3 consists of 15 residues. The CDR3 sequence is CASKRRERVAETQYF. The CDR3 DNA follows: TGTGCCAGCAAAAGGAGGGAAAGGGTCGCGGAGACCCAGTACTTC.

This clonotype has at least ten counts. This sequence joins TRBV12-3 or TRBV12-4 and TRBJ2-7; unclear D gene. The length of the CDR3 is 15 residues. Trimming removed 4 bases at V and 1 base at J, with 14 bases between. CDR3 amino acids: CASSSDEARSYEQYF. In DNA, the CDR3 is TGTGCCAGCAGTTCTGACGAAGCCCGTTCCTACGAGCAGTACTTC.

This clonotype was counted many times. The CDR3 DNA follows: TGTGCCAGCAAGACAGGGGTAAGGACAGATACGCAGTATTTT. This encodes CASKTGVRTDTQYF. This sequence joins TRBV2 and TRBJ2-3; 8 bases match TRBD1. This CDR3 is built from 14 residues. The germline gives CDR1 SNHLY, CDR2 FYNNEI. V trimming: 7 bases; J trimming: 3 bases; junction bases outside the gene matches: 6.

This clonotype has ten or more counts. The CDR3 region is CASSLTDTQYF. DNA for the CDR3: TGTGCCAGCAGCCTCACAGATACGCAGTATTTT. The chain uses TRBV12-3 or TRBV12-4 and TRBJ2-3; D not resolved. This CDR3 has 11 amino acids. V was trimmed by 6 bases and J by 2 bases, leaving 3 bases between them.

This clonotype has ten or more counts. V is TRBV28 and J is TRBJ2-1, with no clear D. This CDR3 is built from 14 residues. V was cut by 7 bases and J by 6 bases, with 16 bases left in between. Germline-derived CDR1 and CDR2 are MDHEN and SYDVKM. The chain's CDR3 is CASKPPPGLNEQFF. As DNA, the CDR3 is TGTGCCAGCAAGCCGCCGCCGGGCCTCAATGAGCAGTTCTTC.

This clonotype has ten or more counts. The rearrangement links TRBV7-9 to TRBJ2-7; 7 bases agree with TRBD1. V lost 3 bases to trimming and J lost 4 bases; unmatched junction nucleotides: 9. In germline, CDR1 is SEHNR, CDR2 FQNEAQ (reference sequence). This CDR3 has 15 amino acids. CDR3 sequence: CASSFRDSSSYEQYF. Here the CDR3 DNA reads TGTGCCAGCAGCTTCCGGGACAGTTCGAGTTACGAGCAGTACTTC.

Notes on this clonotype: The junction differs from germline at one of its ends, possibly a read error. The CDR3 here is CASSLEEVNEQFF. The CDR3 DNA follows: TGCGCCAGCAGTTTGGAGGAAGTCAATGAGCAGTTCTTC. This sequence joins TRBV5-1 and TRBJ2-1; D is possibly TRBD2 (5 bases). This CDR3 has 13 residues. Germline V CDR1 and CDR2: SGHRS, YFSETQ.

This clonotype was found a few times. The J gene is TRBJ1-1, the V gene TRBV7-9; D gene ambiguous. The V gene's germline CDR1 is SEHNR and CDR2 FQNEAQ (reference sequence). The CDR3 totals 13 residues. V was shortened by 6 bases and J by 0 bases, with 8 bases between the two germline ends. The CDR3 sequence is CASSRSMNTEAFF. CDR3 in DNA: TGTGCCAGCAGTCGAAGTATGAACACTGAAGCTTTCTTT.

This clonotype has ten or more counts. J is TRBJ1-1 and V is TRBV12-3 or TRBV12-4; TRBD1 matches 7 bases. This CDR3 has 12 residues. The V and J ends lost 7 bases and 5 bases, in that order; junction bases with no gene match: 4. CDR3 DNA: TGTGCCAGCACCAGGGGGAGGACTGAAGCTTTCTTT. Protein product: CASTRGRTEAFF.

This clonotype was detected ten times or more. V and J are TRBV4-1 and TRBJ2-5, with 7 positions matching TRBD1. The CDR3 covers 15 residues. The trim removed 0 bases at V and 2 bases at J, leaving 3 bases unmatched. Germline CDR1 is MGHRA and CDR2 is YSYEKL. CDR3 nucleotide sequence: TGCGCCAGCAGCCAAGACGGGACAGCACAAGAGACCCAGTACTTC. This gives the protein CASSQDGTAQETQYF.

This clonotype was counted ten times or more. The gene calls are TRBV5-1 and TRBJ2-1, with a tentative D call TRBD1 (5 bases). This CDR3 spans 14 amino acids. Germline V gene sequence: CDR1 SGHRS, CDR2 YFSETQ. Trimming left V 4 bases short and J 1 base short, with 9 bases between. CDR3 residues: CASSPQGSYNEQFF. In DNA, the CDR3 is TGCGCCAGCAGCCCCCAGGGATCCTACAATGAGCAGTTCTTC.

A word on this clonotype: A much larger clone lies a single base off, so this may be a read error. This sequence joins TRBV7-2 and TRBJ2-7; no firm D call. V lost 0 bases, J lost 6 bases, and 12 bases lay in between. Germline CDR1 is SGHTA and CDR2 is FQGNSA. The CDR3 runs to 14 residues. CDR3 residues: CASSLAAVDAEQYF. The CDR3 nucleotides are TGTGCCAGCAGCTTAGCGGCGGTAGATGCCGAGCAGTACTTC. The variable domain in full, with the rest retrieved from reference TRBV7-2 and TRBJ2-7, is GAGVSQSPSNKVTEKGKDVELRCDPISGHTALYWYRQSLGQGLEFLIYFQGNSAPDKSGLPSDRFSAERTGGSVSTLTIQRTQQEDSAVYLCASSLAAVDAEQYFGPGTRLTVT.

This clonotype was picked up many times. The chain joins TRBV7-9 to TRBJ2-3, with TRBD2 identical over 10 bases. With V trimmed by 5 bases and J by 4 bases, 6 bases remained unmatched. The CDR3 consists of 15 residues. The V gene's germline CDR1 is SEHNR and CDR2 FQNEAQ (reference sequence). The CDR3 protein is CASSTTLAGADTQYF. The CDR3 nucleotides read TGTGCCAGCAGCACGACGCTAGCGGGAGCAGATACGCAGTATTTT.

This clonotype was detected ten times or more. The chain combines TRBV27 with TRBJ1-5; tentative D call: TRBD1 (5 bases). Looked up from germline, CDR1 is MNHEY and CDR2 is SMNVEV (reference sequence). CDR3 length equals 15 residues. Trimming shortened V by 3 bases and J by 5 bases, and 14 bases separated the two germline ends. The CDR3 region is CASSFVGQGDQPQHF. The CDR3 DNA follows: TGTGCCAGCAGTTTTGTGGGCCAGGGAGATCAGCCCCAGCATTTT.

Details on this clonotype: The junction and the germline gene differ at one end; a read error may be behind it. The rearrangement joins TRBV3-1 to TRBJ1-4; unclear D gene. The CDR3 runs 16 residues. Germline lookup yields CDR1 LGHDT and CDR2 YNNKEL (reference sequence). The CDR3 loop is CASSLRTSGSIGTRYF. The CDR3 bases are TGTGCCAGCAGCCTCAGGACTAGCGGGAGCATAGGTACGCGGTATTTT.

Details on this clonotype: A read error may explain this, as a much larger clone is one base away. The J gene is TRBJ2-1, the V gene TRBV6-2 or TRBV6-3, with 12 positions matching TRBD2. CDR1 MNHEY and CDR2 SVGEGT come from the germline V gene. The CDR3 is made up of 18 amino acids. The CDR3, as DNA: TGTGCCAGCAGTTGTACTAGCGGGAGGTCGTTCGGGTACACTGAGCAGTTCTTC. Translating gives CASSCTSGRSFGYTEQFF.

Many counts were recorded for this clonotype. The J gene is TRBJ1-1, the V gene TRBV5-1, with D perhaps matching TRBD1 (5 bases). The CDR3 loop spans 14 amino acids. Germline V gene sequence: CDR1 SGHRS, CDR2 YFSETQ. V was shortened by 4 bases and J by 7 bases, with 17 bases between the two germline ends. The CDR3 bases are TGCGCCAGCAGCCGACGAGAGGGGCCCGATGAAGCTTTCTTT. This encodes CASSRREGPDEAFF.

The chain is built from TRBV21-1 and TRBJ2-5; the D call TRBD1 from the table was never checked on the DNA. TRBV21-1 is an annotated pseudogene. The CDR3 length is 15 residues. CDR3 in amino acids: CASSKVGAIQETQYF. CDR3 DNA sequence: TGTGCCAGCAGCAAAGTGGGGGCCATACAAGAGACCCAGTACTTC.